This T cell receptor (beta chain) was captured by sequencing in a study of shared clonotypes between healthy human individuals. Study at large: Each donor's CD4 naive and CD4 memory cells filled three plates apiece, CD8 naive two, and CD8 memory one.

With V trimmed by 6 bases and J by 9 bases, 5 bases remained unmatched. CDR1 SQVTM and CDR2 ANQGSEA come from the germline V gene. CDR3 length: 11 residues. Assay used: immunoSEQ multiplex PCR; TCRdb lists only in-frame clones, some missing. Of roughly 170,000 clones in the sample, 65% to 80% are singletons; the top ten hold more than 9%. On this clone: What it binds is unknown.

General observations from the study: Sample collection involved blood only; tissue repertoires are likely different. Naive CD4 clonotype sharing across a few donors was 5% to 6%.

The sequenced sample was memory CD4+ T cells sorted from blood. Subset given: CD45RA-negative fraction. The rearrangement links TRBV29-1 to TRBJ2-1; 7 bases are shared with TRBD2. This clonotype originated in a young man in good health. The CDR3 region is CSVSRESEQFF. CDR3 sequence (DNA): TGCAGCGTCTCGCGGGAGAGTGAGCAGTTCTTC.